These 25 T cell receptor beta chains were all obtained from the same sample, sequenced in a study of OX40 agonist ivuxolimab in advanced cancers. This table comes from immunoSEQ multiplex PCR, and its TCRdb copy is limited to in-frame clones, with some not included. The table lists tens of thousands of clones, about 94% of them singletons. The specimen comprised CD4+ or CD8+ T cells sorted from blood, sampled in a trial of the OX40 agonist ivuxolimab. All receptors derive from an adult with an advanced solid tumor such as melanoma, head and neck, liver or kidney cancer.

This chain connects TRBV9 to TRBJ2-7; TRBD1 aligns across 8 bases. The CDR3 is 14 residues long. J gave up 5 bases and V 0 bases, and 4 bases lay outside the gene matches. The V gene's germline CDR1 is SGDLS and CDR2 YYNGEE. CDR3 in DNA: TGTGCCAGCAGCGTAGCGACAGGGGTTGACGAGCAGTACTTC. It codes for CASSVATGVDEQYF.

The rearrangement joins TRBV29-1 to TRBJ2-3; 9 nucleotides line up with TRBD1. Germline V gene sequence: CDR1 SQVTM, CDR2 ANQGSEA. V lost 1 base, J lost 1 base, and 0 bases stayed unmatched. This CDR3 is 14 amino acids long. CDR3 nucleotide sequence: TGCAGCGTTGAAGGGACAGGGGGCACAGATACGCAGTATTTT. This translates into CSVEGTGGTDTQYF.

The genes are TRBV21-1 and TRBJ1-1; the DNA was not used to check the table's D call, TRBD1. TRBV21-1 is a known pseudogene. The CDR3 has 18 amino acids. The CDR3 nucleotides are TGTGCCAGCAGCAAAACGGCGAACCACAGGGGGCGGTGCACTGAAGCTTTCTTT. Its protein product is CASSKTANHRGRCTEAFF.

Worth noting for this clone: At one boundary the junction diverges from the germline segment, which might be a read error. Other DNA sequences in the same sample also yield this CDR3. CDR3: CASSVAGTDHYGYTF. CDR3 sequence (DNA): TGTGCCAGCAGCGTAGCTGGTACAGACCACTATGGCTACACCTTT. The rearrangement joins TRBV9 to TRBJ1-2, with unresolved D. CDR3 size: 15 residues. Germline loops: CDR1 SGDLS, CDR2 YYNGEE.

This chain joins TRBV9 and TRBJ2-1, with 14 bases aligning to TRBD2. Germline assignment: CDR1 SGDLS and CDR2 YYNGEE. Unmatched junction bases numbered 8, after V lost 4 bases and J lost 8 bases. This CDR3 comprises 16 residues. In DNA, the CDR3 is TGTGCCAGCAGCCTCCGACTAGCGGGAGGGCTGGATGAGCAGTTCTTC. This translates into CASSLRLAGGLDEQFF.

The chain carries TRBV9 and TRBJ2-7, with TRBD1 identical over 8 bases. CDR3 length: 14 amino acids. Trimming removed 0 bases from V and 7 bases from J; junction bases left unmatched: 6. From germline, CDR1 is SGDLS and CDR2 YYNGEE. As DNA, the CDR3 is TGTGCCAGCAGCGTAGGGGACAGGTTGTCGGAGCAGTACTTC. Translation gives CASSVGDRLSEQYF.

V usage is TRBV7-9 and J usage is TRBJ2-1, with a possible D match to TRBD1 (5 bases). Trimming took 5 bases from V and 0 from J, leaving 17 bases between them. CDR1 and CDR2 from the germline V gene are SEHNR and FQNEAQ (reference sequence). This CDR3 has 17 residues. The CDR3 loop is CASSHWGLGLSYNEQFF. The CDR3 DNA follows: TGTGCCAGCAGCCACTGGGGCCTAGGGCTCTCCTACAATGAGCAGTTCTTC.

This chain connects TRBV5-6 to TRBJ1-5; TRBD1 matches at 7 bases. Looked up from germline, CDR1 is SGHDT and CDR2 is YYEEEE. J lost 7 bases, V lost 0 bases, and 4 bases had no gene match. The CDR3 length is 14 residues. CDR3 loop: CASSLGQGGQPQHF. The CDR3 coding sequence is TGTGCCAGCAGCTTGGGACAGGGCGGGCAGCCCCAGCATTTT.

The gene calls are TRBV11-3 and TRBJ1-1; the D is unclear. Germline V gene sequence: CDR1 SGHNT, CDR2 YENEEA. Trimming removed 4 bases at V and 1 base at J, with 13 bases between. The CDR3 contains 15 residues. CDR3 sequence: CASSSGGTGNTEAFF. The CDR3, as DNA: TGTGCCAGCAGCTCTGGAGGCACCGGGAACACTGAAGCTTTCTTT.

V is TRBV5-1 and J is TRBJ2-7; D is unclear. Germline V lookup: CDR1 SGHRS, CDR2 YFSETQ. CDR3 size: 14 residues. V lost 4 bases, J lost 0 bases, and 11 bases lay in between. The CDR3 loop is CASSPQKSSYEQYF. CDR3 nucleotide sequence: TGCGCCAGCAGCCCCCAGAAGAGCTCCTACGAGCAGTACTTC. The full variable domain, completed using reference TRBV5-1 and TRBJ2-7, is KAGVTQTPRYLIKTRGQQVTLSCSPISGHRSVSWYQQTPGQGLQFLFEYFSETQRNKGNFPGRFSGRQFSNSRSEMNVSTLELGDSALYLCASSPQKSSYEQYFGPGTRLTVT.

Here the CDR3 reads CASSDSYGYTF. CDR3 bases: TGTGCCAGCAGCGACAGCTATGGCTACACCTTC. The chain links TRBV9 to TRBJ1-2; the D is unclear. This CDR3 contains 11 residues. CDR1 and CDR2 from the germline V gene are SGDLS and YYNGEE. V gave up 3 bases and J gave up 4 bases, with 4 bases separating them.

The CDR3 loop is CATSRDPEQSSYNEQFF. The DNA for the CDR3 is TGTGCCACCAGCAGAGATCCGGAACAAAGCTCCTACAATGAGCAGTTCTTC. J is TRBJ2-1 and V is TRBV15; D is ambiguous. The germline gives CDR1 LNHNV, CDR2 YYDKDF (reference sequence). V dropped 0 bases and J dropped 0 bases, with 12 bases sitting between them. CDR3 size: 17 residues.

V is TRBV2 and J is TRBJ2-7; D may be TRBD1 (5 bases). This CDR3 region has 14 residues. In germline, CDR1 is SNHLY, CDR2 FYNNEI. Trimming cost V 4 bases and J 5 bases, with 15 bases left between them. In DNA form, the CDR3 reads TGTGCCAGCAGTGTAATTCCCAGGGCCCACGAGCAGTACTTC. Translating gives CASSVIPRAHEQYF.

The V and J genes are TRBV11-2 and TRBJ2-5; possibly TRBD1 for D (6 bases). Looked up from germline, CDR1 is SGHAT and CDR2 is FQNNGV. Trimming cost V 5 bases and J 2 bases, with 15 bases left between them. The CDR3 contains 15 residues. The CDR3 reads CASSPGTSKQETQYF. The CDR3 DNA reads as TGTGCCAGCAGCCCCGGGACAAGTAAGCAAGAGACCCAGTACTTC.

This chain uses TRBV4-1 with TRBJ2-2, with 7 nucleotides matching TRBD1. Germline CDR1 is MGHRA and CDR2 is YSYEKL. Trimming took 4 bases from V and 3 from J; bases not matched to a gene: 5. This CDR3 has 15 residues. CDR3 region: CASSRQGFDTGELFF. The CDR3 DNA follows: TGCGCCAGCAGCCGACAGGGTTTCGACACCGGGGAGCTGTTTTTT.

CDR3 in DNA: TGTGCCAGCAGCAAATCGAGGATCGCAGATACGCAGTATTTT. Its protein product is CASSKSRIADTQYF. V is TRBV21-1 and J is TRBJ2-3; TRBD2, the D gene given by the table, was not confirmed from the DNA. TRBV21-1 is tagged as a pseudogene. The CDR3 is 14 residues long.

V is TRBV5-6 and J is TRBJ2-3; D is undetermined. Trimming took 0 bases from V and 5 from J, leaving 10 bases between them. The germline V gene encodes CDR1 SGHDT and CDR2 YYEEEE. The CDR3 is 14 residues long. The CDR3: CASSLAKMGDTQYF. The DNA of the CDR3 is TGTGCCAGCAGCTTGGCGAAAATGGGAGATACGCAGTATTTT.

The CDR3 is CASSLLGGSDEQYF. CDR3 DNA: TGTGCCAGCAGTTTATTGGGGGGCTCGGACGAGCAGTACTTC. V and J are TRBV27 and TRBJ2-7; tentatively, D is TRBD1 or TRBD2 (6 bases each). V lost 1 base and J 5 bases, leaving 12 bases between the germline ends. Per germline, CDR1 MNHEY and CDR2 SMNVEV (reference sequence). The CDR3 extends over 14 amino acids.

The chain uses TRBV29-1 and TRBJ2-7, with TRBD1 matching 8 bases. The germline CDR1 and CDR2 sequences are SQVTM and ANQGSEA. This CDR3 spans 14 amino acids. J gave up 4 bases and V 3 bases, and 8 bases lay outside the gene matches. DNA for the CDR3: TGCAGCGTTGAGCCGGACAGGGTGGGGTACGAGCAGTACTTC. This translates into CSVEPDRVGYEQYF.

The J gene is TRBJ2-3, the V gene TRBV7-8, with TRBD2 identical over 7 bases. The germline gives CDR1 SGHVS, CDR2 FQNEAQ. The V segment lost 5 bases and the J segment 2 bases; nucleotides outside the gene matches: 10. This CDR3 is built from 16 residues. CDR3 region: CASSTSERDITDTQYF. The CDR3 bases are TGTGCCAGCAGCACCTCGGAGCGGGATATCACAGATACGCAGTATTTT.

The J gene is TRBJ2-2, the V gene TRBV7-3, with a possible D match to TRBD1 (6 bases). This CDR3 has 12 residues. Looked up from germline, CDR1 is SGHTA and CDR2 is FQGTGA. Deletions cut 3 bases from V and 9 bases from J, with 8 bases between. CDR3 nucleotide sequence: TGTGCCAGCAGCTTTACAGGGCGGGAGCTGTTTTTT. Protein sequence: CASSFTGRELFF.

This chain connects TRBV7-2 to TRBJ2-1; 9 bases agree with TRBD2. The CDR3 covers 17 residues. V shed 5 bases, J shed 0 bases, and the junction held 8 bases outside the gene matches. Germline-derived CDR1 and CDR2 are SGHTA and FQGNSA. The CDR3: CASSQTSGGGSYNEQFF. The DNA for the CDR3 is TGTGCCAGCAGCCAGACTAGCGGAGGGGGCTCCTACAATGAGCAGTTCTTC. Full variable domain (remainder filled in from reference TRBV7-2 and TRBJ2-1): GAGVSQSPSNKVTEKGKDVELRCDPISGHTALYWYRQSLGQGLEFLIYFQGNSAPDKSGLPSDRFSAERTGGSVSTLTIQRTQQEDSAVYLCASSQTSGGGSYNEQFFGPGTRLTVL.

The rearrangement links TRBV4-2 to TRBJ2-2, with a weak D call TRBD1 (5 bases). This CDR3 has 17 residues. The germline gives CDR1 LGHNA, CDR2 YNFKEQ. With 3 bases removed from V and 0 bases from J, the gap between germline ends came to 14 bases. CDR3 nucleotides: TGTGCCAGCAGCCAGCCTCGACAGCTAACGAACACCGGGGAGCTGTTTTTT. It specifies CASSQPRQLTNTGELFF.

CDR3 region: CASSKTRGTEKNYGYTF. The DNA of the CDR3 is TGTGCCAGCAGTAAAACAAGGGGCACGGAGAAGAACTATGGCTACACCTTC. The genes are TRBV2 and TRBJ1-2; tentative D call: TRBD1 (5 bases). The germline gives CDR1 SNHLY, CDR2 FYNNEI. Trimming took off 5 bases at V and 2 bases at J, with 21 bases between the two ends. The CDR3 is made up of 17 amino acids. The full variable domain, completed using reference TRBV2 and TRBJ1-2, is EPEVTQTPSHQVTQMGQEVILRCVPISNHLYFYWYRQILGQKVEFLVSFYNNEISEKSEIFDDQFSVERPDGSNFTLKIRSTKLEDSAMYFCASSKTRGTEKNYGYTFGSGTRLTVV.

This chain connects TRBV5-4 to TRBJ2-3; perhaps TRBD2 as D (6 bases). The CDR3 runs to 14 residues. Per the germline V gene, CDR1 is SGHNT and CDR2 is YYREEE (reference sequence). V was clipped by 4 bases and J by 4 bases, with 13 bases between them. The DNA for the CDR3 is TGTGCCAGCAGCCCTAAGGGACTGTCAGATACGCAGTATTTT. It is translated as CASSPKGLSDTQYF. The whole variable domain, remainder taken from reference TRBV5-4 and TRBJ2-3, is ETGVTQSPTHLIKTRGQQVTLRCSSQSGHNTVSWYQQALGQGPQFIFQYYREEENGRGNFPPRFSGLQFPNYSSELNVNALELDDSALYLCASSPKGLSDTQYFGPGTRLTVL.